This T cell receptor beta chain derives from a study of CD8+ T cells in alopecia areata. Following RNA extraction, reverse transcription yielded cDNA that acted as the sequencing template. Data came from immunoSEQ multiplex PCR; TCRdb stores just in-frame clones and leaves some out. The sample contains some 190,000 clones, about half of which appear only once. For this clone: Its antigen is as yet unknown.

Treatment denoted: oral pan-JAK inhibitor, 5-10 mg twice daily. Points from the study as a whole: Scalp samples also yield sequences from resident alphabeta T cells of normal skin. Tofacitinib yielded significantly lower scalp clonality and fewer expanded CD8+ clones among the top 100. Lesional scalp displayed greater clonality than normal scalp, most notably in alopecia totalis/universalis.

Trimming removed 1 base at V and 9 bases at J, with 25 bases between. This CDR3 comprises 18 residues. Germline CDR1 is MGHRA and CDR2 is YSYEKL. Source: CD8+ T cells sorted from blood, taken between weeks 51 and 54, from a patient treated with tofacitinib. The sequence was collected from a human donor with alopecia areata. The gene calls are TRBV4-1 and TRBJ1-5, with no clear D. CDR3 coding DNA: TGCGCCAGCAGCCAAGGGTCCTCCCCGGGCTCCCTGGATCCGCCCCAGCATTTT. The encoded protein is CASSQGSSPGSLDPPQHF.